The 28 T cell receptor beta chains below come from one sample, sequenced in a study of cytomegalovirus exposure and HLA in healthy donors. PCR used 60 Vbeta primers and 13 Jbeta primers. TCRdb's table, derived via immunoSEQ multiplex PCR, lists solely in-frame clones and lacks some. The sample holds 150,000 to 200,000 clones, under 85% seen once. The sample comprised PBMCs. These receptors all stem from a human donor in good health.

J is TRBJ1-3 and V is TRBV10-2; maybe TRBD1 (5 bases). Per germline, CDR1 WSHSY and CDR2 SAAADI. The CDR3 runs 15 residues. The V end lost 2 bases, the J end lost 4 bases, and 12 bases lay between the germline ends. CDR3 loop: CASSERGGSGNTIYF. CDR3 sequence (DNA): TGCGCCAGCAGTGAGCGTGGGGGGTCAGGAAACACCATATATTTT.

The chain links TRBV7-6 to TRBJ2-1, with D possibly matching TRBD2 (6 bases). The CDR3 runs to 15 residues. Trimming stripped 5 bases from V and 5 bases from J, with 16 bases between. Germline V gene data show CDR1 as SGHVS and CDR2 as FNYEAQ. This chain's CDR3 is CASSRGTGHHNEQFF. CDR3 coding DNA: TGTGCCAGCAGCCGGGGGACGGGGCACCACAATGAGCAGTTCTTC.

The chain joins TRBV4-1 to TRBJ2-7, with 9 positions matching TRBD1. Trimming removed 4 bases from V and 6 bases from J; junction bases left unmatched: 10. Germline CDR1 MGHRA, CDR2 YSYEKL. This CDR3 spans 15 amino acids. In DNA, the CDR3 is TGCGCCAGCAGCCCAGATCCGGGACAGGGTTCCGAGCAGTACTTC. Translating gives CASSPDPGQGSEQYF.

This rearrangement joins TRBV9 to TRBJ1-5; D might be TRBD1 (5 bases). V lost 1 base, J lost 1 base, and 6 bases lay in between. From germline, CDR1 is SGDLS and CDR2 YYNGEE. The CDR3 is made up of 14 amino acids. The CDR3 protein is CASSVQGSNQPQHF. The CDR3 bases are TGTGCCAGCAGCGTACAGGGAAGCAATCAGCCCCAGCATTTT. Complete variable domain (other parts from reference TRBV9 and TRBJ1-5): DSGVTQTPKHLITATGQRVTLRCSPRSGDLSVYWYQQSLDQGLQFLIQYYNGEERAKGNILERFSAQQFPDLHSELNLSSLELGDSALYFCASSVQGSNQPQHFGDGTRLSIL.

This clone has a handful of counts. The CDR3 nucleotides read TGCAGCGTCTCTGACAGGGATGAAAAACTGTTTTTT. This sequence encodes CSVSDRDEKLFF. The chain links TRBV29-1 to TRBJ1-4; the match to TRBD1 covers 7 bases. The V gene end was trimmed by 6 bases and the J gene end by 6 bases; junction bases not matched to a gene: 4. This CDR3 comprises 12 residues. Germline values: CDR1 SQVTM, CDR2 ANQGSEA.

V gene TRBV30 combines with J gene TRBJ1-3; possible D gene TRBD1, 6 bases. The CDR3 length is 14 residues. CDR1 and CDR2 from the germline V gene are GTSNPN and SVGIG (reference sequence). V was trimmed by 3 bases and J by 0 bases, leaving 9 bases between them. For the CDR3, the DNA is TGTGCCTGGAGAGGGGGGGGCTCTGGAAACACCATATATTTT. Amino acid sequence: CAWRGGGSGNTIYF.

The chain uses TRBV19 and TRBJ1-2; D not resolved. The CDR3 runs to 13 residues. Germline-derived CDR1 and CDR2 are LNHDA and SQIVND (reference sequence). V was shortened by 5 bases and J by 3 bases, with 10 bases between the two germline ends. CDR3 bases: TGTGCCAGTAGTTCTACCGGGGACTATGGCTACACCTTC. Translated, it gives CASSSTGDYGYTF.

This sequence joins TRBV4-2 and TRBJ1-4, with D possibly TRBD1 on 6 matching bases. V was trimmed by 3 bases and J by 5 bases, leaving 16 bases between them. In germline, CDR1 is LGHNA, CDR2 YNFKEQ. The CDR3 spans 16 residues. The CDR3 region has the DNA TGTGCCAGCAGCCAGGACCTTACAGGGTTAAATGAAAAACTGTTTTTT. It translates to CASSQDLTGLNEKLFF.

The chain couples TRBV18 to TRBJ2-3; D not certain. The V gene's germline CDR1 is KGHSH and CDR2 LQKENI. Trimming stripped 3 bases from V and 6 bases from J, with 4 bases between. The length of the CDR3 is 11 residues. CDR3 in DNA: TGTGCCAGCTCACCCCTGGATACGCAGTATTTT. This sequence encodes CASSPLDTQYF. Full variable domain (outside the CDR3, taken from reference TRBV18 and TRBJ2-3): NAGVMQNPRHLVRRRGQEARLRCSPMKGHSHVYWYRQLPEEGLKFMVYLQKENIIDESGMPKERFSAEFPKEGPSILRIQQVVRGDSAAYFCASSPLDTQYFGPGTRLTVL.

The chain is built from TRBV6-1 and TRBJ2-7; D is possibly TRBD1 (5 bases). The germline V gene encodes CDR1 MNHNS and CDR2 SASEGT. The CDR3 sequence is 13 residues long. V lost 3 bases and J lost 3, with 9 bases in between. CDR3 loop: CASSDPGIYEQYF. DNA for the CDR3: TGTGCCAGCAGTGACCCAGGGATCTACGAGCAGTACTTC.

The rearrangement links TRBV5-1 to TRBJ1-1, with 8 positions matching TRBD1. CDR3 length: 17 amino acids. V was pared by 4 bases and J by 1 base, with 12 bases of the junction left unmatched. The germline V gene has CDR1 SGHRS and CDR2 YFSETQ. The CDR3 protein is CASSAKSIQGANTEAFF. CDR3 in DNA: TGCGCCAGCAGCGCAAAGTCGATTCAGGGGGCGAACACTGAAGCTTTCTTT.

V gene TRBV7-9 combines with J gene TRBJ1-2; 9 bases fit TRBD1. This CDR3 spans 15 amino acids. In germline, CDR1 is SEHNR, CDR2 FQNEAQ (reference sequence). V was clipped by 5 bases and J by 3 bases; unmatched bases: 7. CDR3 in DNA: TGTGCCAGCAGCCCCTGGGACAGGGTGGACTATGGCTACACCTTC. Translated: CASSPWDRVDYGYTF. The full variable domain, rest sourced from reference TRBV7-9 and TRBJ1-2, is DTGVSQNPRHKITKRGQNVTFRCDPISEHNRLYWYRQTLGQGPEFLTYFQNEAQLEKSRLLSDRFSAERPKGSFSTLEIQRTEQGDSAMYLCASSPWDRVDYGYTFGSGTRLTVV.

The rearrangement links TRBV2 to TRBJ1-6; 8 bases map to TRBD1. Germline CDR1 reads SNHLY; CDR2 reads FYNNEI. The CDR3 loop spans 15 amino acids. Trimming took 6 bases from V and 14 from J; bases not matched to a gene: 15. The CDR3 bases are TGTGCCAGCAGGGCCCGGACAGGGCTTGGGGGGGCCCTCCACTTT. Its protein product is CASRARTGLGGALHF.

The rearrangement uses TRBV9 and TRBJ2-1, with 12 bases that match TRBD2. Germline trimming cut 5 bases from V and 10 bases from J; bases unmatched to any gene: 7. CDR1 and CDR2 (germline): SGDLS, YYNGEE. The CDR3 is 14 residues long. CDR3 residues: CASRPSGGAEEQFF. The CDR3 DNA follows: TGTGCCAGCAGACCTAGCGGGGGGGCCGAAGAGCAGTTCTTC. Full variable domain (missing parts from reference TRBV9 and TRBJ2-1): DSGVTQTPKHLITATGQRVTLRCSPRSGDLSVYWYQQSLDQGLQFLIQYYNGEERAKGNILERFSAQQFPDLHSELNLSSLELGDSALYFCASRPSGGAEEQFFGPGTRLTVL.

The chain has TRBV5-8 and TRBJ2-3, with TRBD1 matching over 10 bases. CDR1 is SGHTS, CDR2 YDEGEE, per germline. CDR3 length equals 20 residues. J gave up 0 bases and V 2 bases, and 15 bases lay outside the gene matches. CDR3 protein: CASSFVWGQGLGASTDTQYF. Written as DNA, the CDR3 is TGTGCCAGCAGCTTCGTCTGGGGACAGGGGTTGGGGGCTAGCACAGATACGCAGTATTTT.

The chain couples TRBV21-1 to TRBJ2-5; the D call of TRBD1 is as the table states it, not checked on the DNA. TRBV21-1 is labeled a pseudogene. This CDR3 is 16 amino acids long. The CDR3 DNA is TGTGCCAGCAGCATCGAATTCAAGACAGCTCAAGAGACCCAGTACTTC. It encodes CASSIEFKTAQETQYF.

The chain employs TRBV29-1 and TRBJ2-2; TRBD2 agrees at 14 bases. Trimming removed 4 bases from V and 3 bases from J; junction bases left unmatched: 7. Germline V gene data show CDR1 as SQVTM and CDR2 as ANQGSEA. CDR3 size: 17 residues. CDR3 nucleotide sequence: TGCAGCGTTGTAGGACTAGCGGGGGGAGGGCACACCGGGGAGCTGTTTTTT. It yields the protein CSVVGLAGGGHTGELFF.

The chain recombines TRBV18 with TRBJ2-1, with 8 bases lining up with TRBD1. The ends lost 6 bases at V and 3 bases at J; junction bases unmatched: 10. The CDR3 contains 16 residues. Germline V gene sequence: CDR1 KGHSH, CDR2 LQKENI. The CDR3 nucleotides are TGTGCCAGCTCCCCGACCCTCGGACAGGGCTACAATGAGCAGTTCTTC. It is translated as CASSPTLGQGYNEQFF. Drawing the rest from reference TRBV18 and TRBJ2-1, the complete variable domain is NAGVMQNPRHLVRRRGQEARLRCSPMKGHSHVYWYRQLPEEGLKFMVYLQKENIIDESGMPKERFSAEFPKEGPSILRIQQVVRGDSAAYFCASSPTLGQGYNEQFFGPGTRLTVL.

This clone was found a few times. The CDR3 sequence: CASSTGTSGGYEQYF. Written as DNA, the CDR3 is TGTGCCAGCTCAACCGGGACTAGCGGGGGGTACGAGCAGTACTTC. This sequence joins TRBV18 and TRBJ2-7, with TRBD2 identical over 15 bases. Per the germline V gene, CDR1 is KGHSH and CDR2 is LQKENI. V trimming: 5 bases; J trimming: 4 bases; junction bases outside the gene matches: 3. The CDR3 extends over 15 amino acids.

This chain joins TRBV6-4 and TRBJ2-7; 9 bases align to TRBD2. The CDR3 loop spans 15 amino acids. The J segment lost 4 bases and the V segment lost 4 bases, leaving 8 bases of the junction unmatched. The germline V gene encodes CDR1 MRHNA and CDR2 SNTAGT. The CDR3 DNA follows: TGTGCCAGCAGTGTGTCGGCTAGCGGGGTGTACGAGCAGTACTTC. This encodes CASSVSASGVYEQYF.

The V gene is TRBV21-1, the J gene TRBJ1-3; the listed D gene, TRBD1, was not tested against the DNA. TRBV21-1 is tagged as a pseudogene. This CDR3 is 16 amino acids long. The CDR3 region is CASSRSRDRAGNTIYF. The CDR3 DNA sequence: TGTGCCAGCAGCAGATCCCGGGACAGGGCTGGAAACACCATATATTTT.

In the case of this clone: A much more abundant neighbour one base away suggests this may be a read error. Different DNA sequences within this sample yield the same CDR3. The V gene is TRBV7-2, the J gene TRBJ1-2; D call uncertain. CDR1 and CDR2 (germline): SGHTA, FQGNSA. The CDR3 is 13 amino acids. With 5 bases removed from V and 1 base from J, the gap between germline ends came to 8 bases. The CDR3 nucleotides read TGTGCCAGCAGCCCCGGGAATAACTATGGCTACACCTTC. Protein: CASSPGNNYGYTF. The full variable domain, rest sourced from reference TRBV7-2 and TRBJ1-2, is GAGVSQSPSNKVTEKGKDVELRCDPISGHTALYWYRQSLGQGLEFLIYFQGNSAPDKSGLPSDRFSAERTGGSVSTLTIQRTQQEDSAVYLCASSPGNNYGYTFGSGTRLTVV.

The rearrangement uses TRBV6-5 and TRBJ2-2; D is unresolved. Germline V gene data show CDR1 as MNHEY and CDR2 as SVGAGI. This CDR3 has 16 residues. V was shortened by 2 bases and J by 1 base, with 11 bases between the two germline ends. The CDR3 here is CASSYTSTKNTGELFF. CDR3 nucleotides: TGTGCCAGCAGTTACACGAGCACGAAGAACACCGGGGAGCTGTTTTTT.

The V call is TRBV4-3, the J call TRBJ1-2; D not resolved. Per the germline V gene, CDR1 is LGHNA and CDR2 is YSLEER. V was clipped by 0 bases and J by 6 bases, with 14 bases between them. The CDR3 sequence is 15 residues long. CDR3 sequence: CASSQDNTPGNGYTF. CDR3 coding DNA: TGCGCCAGCAGCCAAGATAACACACCGGGGAATGGCTACACCTTC.

The V call is TRBV13, the J call TRBJ1-6; no reliable D call. The CDR3 loop spans 17 amino acids. Trimming pared 5 bases from V and 3 bases from J, leaving 17 bases between. CDR1 is PRHDT and CDR2 is FYEKMQ in the germline V gene (reference sequence). The CDR3 spells CASSALEGRNYNSPLHF. The CDR3 bases are TGTGCCAGCAGCGCCCTAGAGGGCAGAAACTATAATTCACCCCTCCACTTT. The full variable domain, with the rest looked up from reference TRBV13 and TRBJ1-6, is AAGVIQSPRHLIKEKRETATLKCYPIPRHDTVYWYQQGPGQDPQFLISFYEKMQSDKGSIPDRFSAQQFSDYHSELNMSSLELGDSALYFCASSALEGRNYNSPLHFGNGTRLTVT.

V usage is TRBV7-9 and J usage is TRBJ2-2; tentatively, D is TRBD2 (6 bases). CDR3 length: 15 amino acids. Germline assignment: CDR1 SEHNR and CDR2 FQNEAQ (reference sequence). Trimming shortened V by 6 bases and J by 1 base, and 12 bases separated the two germline ends. CDR3 amino acids: CASRHRDLNTGELFF. The CDR3 nucleotides are TGTGCCAGCAGACACCGGGACTTGAACACCGGGGAGCTGTTTTTT.

The chain couples TRBV27 to TRBJ2-1; TRBD2 might be the D (6 bases). The CDR3 runs 13 residues. Germline V gene lookup returns CDR1 MNHEY and CDR2 SMNVEV (reference sequence). The V end lost 3 bases, the J end lost 5 bases, and 8 bases lay between the germline ends. This CDR3 reads CASSLTRNNEQFF. The CDR3 nucleotides are TGTGCCAGCAGTTTGACTAGGAACAATGAGCAGTTCTTC.

V usage is TRBV28 and J usage is TRBJ2-5, with 13 bases lining up with TRBD2. The CDR3 loop spans 17 amino acids. Unmatched junction bases numbered 8, after V lost 6 bases and J lost 1 base. Germline CDR1 reads MDHEN; CDR2 reads SYDVKM. This CDR3 is CASRTSGGAYRQETQYF. CDR3 sequence (DNA): TGTGCCAGCAGAACTAGCGGGGGGGCCTACCGCCAAGAGACCCAGTACTTC.